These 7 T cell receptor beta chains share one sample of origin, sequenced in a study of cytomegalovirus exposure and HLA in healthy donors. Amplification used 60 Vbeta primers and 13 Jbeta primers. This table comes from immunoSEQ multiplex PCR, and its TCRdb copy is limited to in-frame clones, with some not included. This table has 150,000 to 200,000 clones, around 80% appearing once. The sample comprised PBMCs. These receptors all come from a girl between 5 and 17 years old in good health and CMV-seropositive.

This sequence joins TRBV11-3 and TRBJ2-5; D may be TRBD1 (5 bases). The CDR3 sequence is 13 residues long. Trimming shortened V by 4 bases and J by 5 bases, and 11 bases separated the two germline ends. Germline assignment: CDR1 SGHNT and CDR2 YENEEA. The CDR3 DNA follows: TGTGCCAGCAGCTATGGGCCAGGGGAGACCCAGTACTTC. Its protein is CASSYGPGETQYF.

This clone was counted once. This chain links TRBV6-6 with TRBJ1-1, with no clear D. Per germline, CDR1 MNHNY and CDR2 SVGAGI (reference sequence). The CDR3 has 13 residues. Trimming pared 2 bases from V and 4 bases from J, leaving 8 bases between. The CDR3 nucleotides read TGTGCCAGCAGTTACGGAGAGGGCACTGAAGCTTTCTTT. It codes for CASSYGEGTEAFF.

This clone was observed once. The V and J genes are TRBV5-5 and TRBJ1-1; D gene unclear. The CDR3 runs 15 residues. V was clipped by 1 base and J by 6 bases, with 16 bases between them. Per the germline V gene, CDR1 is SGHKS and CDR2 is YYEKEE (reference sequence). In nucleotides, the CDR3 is TGTGCCAGCAGCTTGAGAGGGTTTTCTTACGCTGAAGCTTTCTTT. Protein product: CASSLRGFSYAEAFF. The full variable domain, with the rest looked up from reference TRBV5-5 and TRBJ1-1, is DAGVTQSPTHLIKTRGQQVTLRCSPISGHKSVSWYQQVLGQGPQFIFQYYEKEERGRGNFPDRFSARQFPNYSSELNVNALLLGDSALYLCASSLRGFSYAEAFFGQGTRLTVV.

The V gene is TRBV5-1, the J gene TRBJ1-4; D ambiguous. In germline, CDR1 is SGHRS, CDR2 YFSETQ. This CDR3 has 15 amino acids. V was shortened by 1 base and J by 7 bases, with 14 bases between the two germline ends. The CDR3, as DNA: TGCGCCAGCAGCTTGTTAACGGGTAGAAGTGAAAAACTGTTTTTT. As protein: CASSLLTGRSEKLFF.

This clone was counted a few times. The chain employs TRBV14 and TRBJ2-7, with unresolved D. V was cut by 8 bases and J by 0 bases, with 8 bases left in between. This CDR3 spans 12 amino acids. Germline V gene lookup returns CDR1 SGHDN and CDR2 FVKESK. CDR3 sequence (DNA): TGTGCCAGCGGGCAGCTCTCCTACGAGCAGTACTTC. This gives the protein CASGQLSYEQYF.

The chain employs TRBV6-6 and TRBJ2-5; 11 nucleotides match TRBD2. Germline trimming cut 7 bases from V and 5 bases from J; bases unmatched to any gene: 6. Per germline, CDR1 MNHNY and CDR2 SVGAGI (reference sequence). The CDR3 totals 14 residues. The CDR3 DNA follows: TGTGCCAGCAAACTAGCGGGGGAAGGGGAGACCCAGTACTTC. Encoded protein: CASKLAGEGETQYF.

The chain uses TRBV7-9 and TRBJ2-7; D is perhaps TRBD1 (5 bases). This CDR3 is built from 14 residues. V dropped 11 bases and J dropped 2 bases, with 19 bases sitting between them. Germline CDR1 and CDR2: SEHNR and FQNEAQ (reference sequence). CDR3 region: CAVNLGRATYEQYF. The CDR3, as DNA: TGTGCCGTCAACCTGGGCAGGGCTACCTACGAGCAGTACTTC. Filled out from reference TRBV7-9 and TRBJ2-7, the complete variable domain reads DTGVSQNPRHKITKRGQNVTFRCDPISEHNRLYWYRQTLGQGPEFLTYFQNEAQLEKSRLLSDRFSAERPKGSFSTLEIQRTEQGDSAMYLCAVNLGRATYEQYFGPGTRLTVT.